These 17 T cell receptor beta chains were all obtained from the same sample, sequenced in a study of blood T cell repertoires in COVID-19. Sequencing was performed with immunoSEQ multiplex PCR; in TCRdb, only in-frame clones are kept and a portion is missing. Of 170,000 or so clones listed, around 83% were seen once; the top ten hold about 8.3%. Sequenced input: peripheral blood. The receptors here all came from a woman aged 70 to 79 with COVID-19, enrolled during active disease.

The chain couples TRBV7-6 to TRBJ2-5; D is unresolved. Germline values: CDR1 SGHVS, CDR2 FNYEAQ. The CDR3 runs 14 residues. V lost 2 bases and J lost 2, with 9 bases in between. CDR3 sequence: CASSLLLNQETQYF. Written as DNA, the CDR3 is TGTGCCAGCAGCTTACTACTAAATCAAGAGACCCAGTACTTC.

The chain couples TRBV24-1 to TRBJ1-2; the D gene is possibly TRBD1 (6 bases). There are 13 residues in the CDR3. Deletions cut 5 bases from V and 5 bases from J, with 11 bases between. Per germline, CDR1 KGHDR and CDR2 SFDVKD. CDR3 sequence (DNA): TGTGCCACCAGTGCCGCTACAGGGTATGGCTACACCTTC. This encodes CATSAATGYGYTF.

V and J are TRBV11-3 and TRBJ1-1; TRBD1 matches 7 bases. The germline CDR1 and CDR2 sequences are SGHNT and YENEEA. V shed 6 bases, J shed 5 bases, and the junction held 6 bases outside the gene matches. The CDR3 is made up of 13 amino acids. The CDR3 loop is CASSFTGVTEAFF. CDR3 nucleotide sequence: TGTGCCAGCAGTTTCACAGGGGTAACTGAAGCTTTCTTT.

With respect to this clone: The same CDR3 also results from other DNA sequences found in this sample. The gene calls are TRBV19 and TRBJ2-7, with 8 bases aligning to TRBD1. The CDR3 sequence is 14 residues long. In germline, CDR1 is LNHDA, CDR2 SQIVND (reference sequence). Losses at the gene ends were 3 bases for V and 2 bases for J; bases not matched to a gene: 3. Written as DNA, the CDR3 is TGTGCCAGTAGTATCCGGACAGGGCCCTACGAGCAGTACTTC. Protein sequence: CASSIRTGPYEQYF.

The V and J genes are TRBV19 and TRBJ2-7; 8 nucleotides match TRBD2. Looked up from germline, CDR1 is LNHDA and CDR2 is SQIVND (reference sequence). CDR3 size: 15 residues. The V segment lost 4 bases and the J segment 4 bases; nucleotides outside the gene matches: 9. The CDR3 DNA sequence: TGTGCCAGTAGTACACTCGCGGGAGGTTCTTACGAGCAGTACTTC. Residues: CASSTLAGGSYEQYF. Full variable domain (outside the CDR3, taken from reference TRBV19 and TRBJ2-7): DGGITQSPKYLFRKEGQNVTLSCEQNLNHDAMYWYRQDPGQGLRLIYYSQIVNDFQKGDIAEGYSVSREKKESFPLTVTSAQKNPTAFYLCASSTLAGGSYEQYFGPGTRLTVT.

The V gene is TRBV24-1, the J gene TRBJ2-7, with D uncertain. This CDR3 comprises 14 residues. V was cut by 7 bases and J by 2 bases, with 14 bases left in between. Germline CDR1 is KGHDR and CDR2 is SFDVKD. The chain's CDR3 is CATSHPRQPYEQYF. The CDR3, as DNA: TGTGCCACCAGCCATCCGAGGCAGCCCTACGAGCAGTACTTC.

In DNA, the CDR3 is TGTGCCAGCAGTTTCGGGACAGGGTGGTTGGGGGAGCAGTACTTC. Translating it yields CASSFGTGWLGEQYF. This rearrangement joins TRBV28 to TRBJ2-7; 9 nucleotides agree with TRBD1. Germline assignment: CDR1 MDHEN and CDR2 SYDVKM. V gave up 3 bases and J gave up 7 bases; unmatched junction bases: 10. The CDR3 loop spans 15 amino acids.

This chain links TRBV6-2 or TRBV6-3 with TRBJ1-2; D might be TRBD1 (6 bases). V was shortened by 5 bases and J by 6 bases, with 10 bases between the two germline ends. The CDR3 is 12 amino acids. Germline lookup yields CDR1 MNHEY and CDR2 SVGEGT. This chain's CDR3 is CASSTQGNGYTF. The DNA of the CDR3 is TGTGCCAGCAGTACCCAGGGGAATGGCTACACCTTC.

The chain is built from TRBV19 and TRBJ2-1, with D possibly being TRBD2 (6 bases). V was shortened by 1 base and J by 4 bases, with 11 bases between the two germline ends. CDR1 and CDR2 from the germline V gene are LNHDA and SQIVND (reference sequence). The CDR3 is 15 residues long. CDR3 nucleotide sequence: TGTGCCAGTAGTATAGGAGCGGGCCCTTACAATGAGCAGTTCTTC. Its translation: CASSIGAGPYNEQFF.

This chain links TRBV5-1 with TRBJ1-2; 9 nucleotides align to TRBD1. The CDR3 is made up of 18 amino acids. V lost 3 bases to trimming and J lost 4 bases; unmatched junction nucleotides: 16. Germline V gene sequence: CDR1 SGHRS, CDR2 YFSETQ. The CDR3 here is CASSSTLGGTGKGYGYTF. In DNA form, the CDR3 reads TGCGCCAGCAGCTCCACCTTGGGGGGGACAGGGAAAGGCTATGGCTACACCTTC. Drawing the rest from reference TRBV5-1 and TRBJ1-2, the complete variable domain is KAGVTQTPRYLIKTRGQQVTLSCSPISGHRSVSWYQQTPGQGLQFLFEYFSETQRNKGNFPGRFSGRQFSNSRSEMNVSTLELGDSALYLCASSSTLGGTGKGYGYTFGSGTRLTVV.

The gene calls are TRBV5-1 and TRBJ2-3; 8 bases agree with TRBD2. The CDR3 length is 16 residues. Trimming cost V 3 bases and J 5 bases; bases outside gene matches: 11. The V gene's germline CDR1 is SGHRS and CDR2 YFSETQ. CDR3 protein: CASSSSVREGQDTQYF. CDR3 nucleotide sequence: TGCGCCAGCAGCTCCTCGGTACGGGAGGGCCAAGATACGCAGTATTTT. Combining the CDR3 with reference TRBV5-1 and TRBJ2-3 gives the whole variable domain KAGVTQTPRYLIKTRGQQVTLSCSPISGHRSVSWYQQTPGQGLQFLFEYFSETQRNKGNFPGRFSGRQFSNSRSEMNVSTLELGDSALYLCASSSSVREGQDTQYFGPGTRLTVL.

The rearrangement links TRBV3-1 (or the pseudogene TRBV3-2) to TRBJ2-2, with 7 nucleotides matching TRBD2. The CDR3 length is 13 residues. Germline CDR1 and CDR2: LGHDT and YNNKEL (reference sequence). J lost 5 bases, V lost 6 bases, and 3 bases had no gene match. The CDR3 loop reads CASRHGGTGELFF. The CDR3 nucleotides are TGTGCCAGCAGACACGGGGGGACCGGGGAGCTGTTTTTT.

As DNA, the CDR3 is TGTGCCAGCAGCCTGACTCTTAGCTCCTACAATGAGCAGTTCTTC. Amino acid sequence: CASSLTLSSYNEQFF. The rearrangement links TRBV7-9 to TRBJ2-1; D call uncertain. V shed 5 bases and J shed 0 bases, with 11 bases lying between them. Germline loops: CDR1 SEHNR, CDR2 FQNEAQ (reference sequence). This CDR3 region has 15 residues.

The rearrangement uses TRBV5-4 and TRBJ1-3, with D uncertain. The germline V and J ends were trimmed by 1 base and 0 bases, with 11 bases remaining between them. This CDR3 is built from 16 residues. In germline, CDR1 is SGHNT, CDR2 YYREEE (reference sequence). CDR3 DNA sequence: TGTGCCAGCAGCTTGAAGTCGCCAGGCTCTGGAAACACCATATATTTT. The encoded protein is CASSLKSPGSGNTIYF.

The chain has TRBV19 and TRBJ2-7; perhaps TRBD1 as D (5 bases). The CDR3 extends over 17 amino acids. The germline gives CDR1 LNHDA, CDR2 SQIVND (reference sequence). Trimming removed 4 bases from V and 3 bases from J, with 22 bases in between. CDR3 nucleotides: TGTGCCAGTAGTAGACTTGCTGGGGCCGGAACCCTCTACGAGCAGTACTTC. As protein: CASSRLAGAGTLYEQYF.

This clone was detected only once. The chain employs TRBV6-2 or TRBV6-3 and TRBJ2-1, with TRBD2 identical over 9 bases. Germline-derived CDR1 and CDR2 are MNHEY and SVGEGT. This CDR3 is built from 15 residues. J was trimmed by 8 bases and V by 5 bases; bases with no gene match: 10. CDR3 region: CASSQPSGTIHEQFF. CDR3 nucleotides: TGTGCCAGCAGTCAACCTAGCGGGACCATCCATGAGCAGTTCTTC.

This clone showed up just once. The chain joins TRBV19 to TRBJ1-1; 7 nucleotides align to TRBD1. The CDR3 consists of 15 residues. J lost 4 bases, V lost 3 bases, and 8 bases had no gene match. Germline V lookup: CDR1 LNHDA, CDR2 SQIVND (reference sequence). CDR3 nucleotides: TGTGCCAGTAGTATGGTGCCGGGGACAGCCACTGAAGCTTTCTTT. It is translated as CASSMVPGTATEAFF.